This T cell receptor (beta chain) came from a study of T cells in Graves' hyperthyroidism and ophthalmopathy (dated by TCRdb to 2018 to 2020). Turning to the overall study: Peripheral blood samples were taken at initial diagnosis, before any treatment was given. To identify distinguishing TCR V-J signatures, a discovery cohort of 100 or so patients was used, comprising some 45 with Graves' ophthalmopathy and around 60 with stable Graves' hyperthyroidism. Prospective prediction of ophthalmopathy was tested in an independent validation cohort consisting of about 20 hyperthyroidism patients and 15 to 17 patients who later progressed to ophthalmopathy. For training and testing, the 80 to 100 patients in the discovery cohort were randomly divided in a 7:3 ratio. In about six Graves' hyperthyroidism patients, the study also compared T-cell repertoires from thyroid tissue with T-cell repertoires from blood. Following sampling, methimazole starting at 30 mg daily was given to hyperthyroidism patients, and high-dose intravenous methylprednisolone was given to ophthalmopathy patients. The paper reports TCR Vbeta CDR3 sequencing of approximately 130 peripheral blood samples: around 41 ophthalmopathy, fewer than 85 hyperthyroidism and 17 progressor patients.

Results the study describes overall, beyond this receptor: In cross-validation, a model built on a 13 V-J signature told ophthalmopathy apart from stable hyperthyroidism with 85% to 90% sensitivity and roughly 81% specificity, and in testing the same model reached 80%/75%. In validation, the model predicted progression to ophthalmopathy a median of roughly 6.1 months before onset, with over 55% sensitivity and roughly 79% specificity. Sample size was not statistically predetermined, and blinding of investigators to group allocation was not performed. Most expanded thyroid clonotypes (frequency above 0.001) were also detected in blood, a finding suggesting that blood repertoires may reflect thyroid immune responses.

TCR beta CDR3 regions were amplified from RNA transcripts. The first round of RT-PCR for the TCR CDR3 was performed with the HTBI primer set and the Qiagen OneStep RT-PCR kit. Libraries were constructed in a second round of multiplex PCR, after which size selection and purification were carried out. The libraries were sequenced on an Illumina HiSeq2000 using paired-end 100 bp reads. From the authors' description of their analysis: SOAPnuke was used to process the raw data, removing reads that contained adapters or uncalled bases, had a mean Phred below 15, or lacked an exact match to the constant primer or identifier. COPE v1.2.5 was used to merge the high-quality paired reads, and each unique nucleotide sequence was defined as a clonotype. Clonotypes were aligned to IMGT TRBV, TRBD and TRBJ reference segments using MiTCR v1.1. Analysis was restricted to V-J combinations with a frequency above 0.0001, which covered roughly 99% of repertoires. A TCS score was defined as the ratio between F50 (clonal expansion) and ExV (chaos), using BLOSUM62-based TCRdist between CDR3 peptides within each V-J. Welch's t-statistics and random forest reduced around 510 V-J features to around 14, which were used in a naive Bayes classifier (R e1071). TCRdb passed the public sequencing reads through fastp at Q25 and MiXCR, retaining productive beta sequences. All rows with the same CDR3 protein become a single entry with the most common DNA and genes. The V and J calls shown here were made by TCRdb, not taken from the authors' results. The sample table holds more than 550,000 distinct CDR3 sequences, of which around a sixth were seen once. About a sixth of the sample is held by the ten biggest clonotypes.

This clonotype was counted at least ten times. Its cognate antigen has yet to be identified. Base qualities were left out, and no much larger clone turns up one base away. Including the terminal cysteine and phenylalanine, the CDR3 comprises 15 residues. The entry retains the CDR3 DNA only, 45 bases that are in frame from base 1. CDR1 LGHDT and CDR2 YNNKEL are derived from the germline V gene (reference sequence). V gives up 4 bases and J gives up 6 bases, and the segment between their germline ends measures 17 bases. Hyperthyroidism patients were newly diagnosed, with disease duration under 2 months, and aged 18 to 65 years. The study excluded patients with uncontrolled infections, other autoimmune diseases, pregnancy or lactation. Clinical symptoms, serum thyroxine and TRAb, thyroid ultrasound, and orbital computed tomography formed the basis for the diagnoses. For progressor patients, blood was drawn at the first diagnosis of hyperthyroidism, before any ophthalmopathy symptoms had appeared. Ficoll-Paque density gradient centrifugation was used to isolate PBMCs from about 9.4 ml of fresh peripheral blood. Progressor patients were initially diagnosed with Graves' hyperthyroidism and developed ophthalmopathy during follow-up. Trizol reagent was used to extract total RNA, and RNA quality was then checked on an Agilent 2100 Bioanalyzer.

The chain couples TRBV3-1 to TRBJ2-3, with the D gene call left open. The receptor was derived from a woman aged 50 to 65 with Graves' hyperthyroidism that later progressed to Graves' ophthalmopathy. The source material was blood. This receptor carries the CDR3 CASSPDFLVGDTQYF. The nucleotide sequence reads TGTGCCAGCAGCCCTGACTTCCTGGTTGGGGATACGCAGTATTTT.